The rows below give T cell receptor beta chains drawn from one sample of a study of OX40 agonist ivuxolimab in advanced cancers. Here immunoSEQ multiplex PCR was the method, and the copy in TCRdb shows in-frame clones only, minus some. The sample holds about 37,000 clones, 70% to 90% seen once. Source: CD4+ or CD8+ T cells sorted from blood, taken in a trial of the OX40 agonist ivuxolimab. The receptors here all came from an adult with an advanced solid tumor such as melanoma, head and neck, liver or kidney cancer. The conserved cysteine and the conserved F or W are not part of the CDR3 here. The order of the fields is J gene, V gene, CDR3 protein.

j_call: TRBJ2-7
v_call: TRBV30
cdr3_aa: ASRQGSSYEQY

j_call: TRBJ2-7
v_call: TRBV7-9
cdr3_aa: ASSSPTVYEQY

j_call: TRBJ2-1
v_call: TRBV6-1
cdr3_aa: ASSGRTGGSYNEQF

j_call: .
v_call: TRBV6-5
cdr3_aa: ASSYSRTGPYEQY

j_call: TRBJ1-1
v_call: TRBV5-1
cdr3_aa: ASSSGQYTEAF

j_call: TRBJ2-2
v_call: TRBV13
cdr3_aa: ASSRDRVPGELF

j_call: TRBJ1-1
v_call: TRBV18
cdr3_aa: ASSAGQGRLMNTEAF

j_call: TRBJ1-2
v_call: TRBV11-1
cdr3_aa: ASSPAGTSSGYT

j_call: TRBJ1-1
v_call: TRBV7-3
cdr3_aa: ASSLGQNTEAF

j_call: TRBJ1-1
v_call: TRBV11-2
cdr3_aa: ASSLDRNTEAF

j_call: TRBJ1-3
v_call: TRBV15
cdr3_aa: ATSSKQVPLPNTIY

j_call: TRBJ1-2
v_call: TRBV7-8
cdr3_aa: ASSVQQGANYGYT

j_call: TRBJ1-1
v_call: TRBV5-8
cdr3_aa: ASSLLGTAKSTEAF

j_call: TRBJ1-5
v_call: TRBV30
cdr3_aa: AWSRLGPDNQPQH

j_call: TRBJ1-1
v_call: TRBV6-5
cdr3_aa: ASWEGNTEAF

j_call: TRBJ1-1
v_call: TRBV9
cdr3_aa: ASSPRSGGDTEAF

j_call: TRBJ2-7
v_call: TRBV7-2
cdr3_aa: ASSLGAGLEQY

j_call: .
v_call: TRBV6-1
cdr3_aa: ASMQRGPYEQY

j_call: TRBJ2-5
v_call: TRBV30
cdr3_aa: AWSGGQVQETQY

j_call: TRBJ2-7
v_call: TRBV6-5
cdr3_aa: ASRTGTASSYEQY

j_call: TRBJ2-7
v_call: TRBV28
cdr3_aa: ASSRTGGYEQY

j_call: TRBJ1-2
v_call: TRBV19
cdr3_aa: ASRNTGYGYT

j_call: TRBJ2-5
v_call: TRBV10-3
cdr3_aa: AISGGTGQETQY

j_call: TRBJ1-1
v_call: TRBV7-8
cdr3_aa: ASSFDPVQTF

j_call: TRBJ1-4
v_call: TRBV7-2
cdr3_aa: ASSLVRQSGLF

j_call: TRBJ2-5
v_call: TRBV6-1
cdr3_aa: ASRDGTSEGQTQY

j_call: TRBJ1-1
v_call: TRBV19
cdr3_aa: ASQDLNTEAF

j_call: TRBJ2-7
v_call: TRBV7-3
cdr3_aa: ASSLVRRQTSYEQY

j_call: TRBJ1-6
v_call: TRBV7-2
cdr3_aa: ASSPYNSPLH

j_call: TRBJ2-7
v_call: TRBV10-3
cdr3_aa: AISEATGTLSYEQY

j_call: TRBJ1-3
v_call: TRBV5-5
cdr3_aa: ASSLGSGSGVGNTIY

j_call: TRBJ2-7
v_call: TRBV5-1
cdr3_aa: ASSLGYLYSTGHAY

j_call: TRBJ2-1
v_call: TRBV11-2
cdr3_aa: ASSLEAYSYNEQF

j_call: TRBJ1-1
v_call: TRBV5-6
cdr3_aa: ASSTNRGTEAF

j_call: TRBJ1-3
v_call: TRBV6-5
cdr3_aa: ASSPPGRIANTIY

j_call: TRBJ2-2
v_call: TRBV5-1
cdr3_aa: ASSLGRLNTGELF

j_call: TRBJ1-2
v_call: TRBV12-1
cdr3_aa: ASSPDDAGQGWDGYT

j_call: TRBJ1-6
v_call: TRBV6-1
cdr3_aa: ASSEFGGSPLH

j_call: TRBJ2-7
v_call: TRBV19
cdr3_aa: ASSIGWTAYEQY

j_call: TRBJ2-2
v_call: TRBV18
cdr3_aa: ASSQENTGELF

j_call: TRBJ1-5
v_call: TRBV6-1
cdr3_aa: ASSGTANQPQH

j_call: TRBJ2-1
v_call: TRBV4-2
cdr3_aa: ASSQERTGGVEQF

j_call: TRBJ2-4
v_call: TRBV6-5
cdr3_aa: ASSYSASGGKNIQY

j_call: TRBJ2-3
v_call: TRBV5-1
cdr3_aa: ASSYGGTRDTDTQY

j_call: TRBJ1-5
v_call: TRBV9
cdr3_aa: ASSVGGSGQPQH

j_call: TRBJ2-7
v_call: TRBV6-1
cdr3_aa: ASSGPESYEQY

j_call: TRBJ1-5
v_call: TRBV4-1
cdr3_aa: ASSQARGGSNQPQH

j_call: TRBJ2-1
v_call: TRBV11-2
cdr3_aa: ASSLEASGHEQF

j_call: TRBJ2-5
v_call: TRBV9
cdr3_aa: ASSVATGTGQETQY

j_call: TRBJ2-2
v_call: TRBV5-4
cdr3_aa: ASRLQGVNTGELF

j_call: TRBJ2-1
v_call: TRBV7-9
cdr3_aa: ASSFALANNEQF